These T cell receptor beta chains were read from a single sample in a study of CD8 T cells in Susac syndrome. TCRdb processed the immunoSEQ multiplex PCR reads anew with MiXCR; each CDR3 protein has one entry. Found here are about 210,000 distinct CDR3 sequences, 95% of them singletons; the top ten hold about 0.088%. Sequencing was performed on CD4+ T cells from PBMCs. These receptors were collected from a human donor with multiple sclerosis. CDR3s include the opening cysteine and the closing phenylalanine or tryptophan. Each record gives: CDR3 length, J gene, D gene, clone size, V gene, CDR3 protein, CDR3 DNA. A D gene is named only where the DNA matches it firmly. Clone size is shown for a subset of rows, as once, few, many or a class of expanded clone.

length: 15
J: TRBJ2-1
D: .
size: .
V: TRBV24-1
CDR3: CATSDSRGVYNEQFF
DNA: TGTGCCACCAGTGATTCCAGGGGGGTCTACAATGAGCAGTTCTTC

length: 13
J: TRBJ2-7
D: .
size: .
V: TRBV12-3/TRBV12-4
CDR3: CASSPTTRYEQYF
DNA: TGTGCCAGCAGTCCGACGACCAGATACGAGCAGTACTTC

length: 11
J: TRBJ2-7
D: .
size: .
V: TRBV20-1
CDR3: CSARGDYEQYF
DNA: TGCAGTGCTAGAGGCGACTACGAGCAGTACTTC

length: 14
J: TRBJ2-4
D: .
size: .
V: TRBV20-1
CDR3: CSASPGIAKNIQYF
DNA: TGCAGTGCCTCCCCGGGGATAGCCAAAAACATTCAGTACTTC

length: 14
J: TRBJ2-5
D: TRBD1
size: .
V: TRBV2
CDR3: CASSGQGAWETQYF
DNA: TGTGCCAGCAGCGGACAGGGGGCATGGGAGACCCAGTACTTC

length: 14
J: TRBJ1-3
D: .
size: once
V: TRBV20-1
CDR3: CSATSSRAGNTIYF
DNA: TGCAGTGCTACCTCGTCTAGGGCCGGAAACACCATATATTTT

length: 14
J: TRBJ1-1
D: .
size: .
V: TRBV9
CDR3: CASSVGGLGTEAFF
DNA: TGTGCCAGCAGCGTAGGTGGTTTGGGCACTGAAGCTTTCTTT

length: 15
J: TRBJ1-5
D: .
size: .
V: TRBV7-8
CDR3: CASSLAAGSNQPQHF
DNA: TGTGCCAGCAGCTTAGCAGCAGGCAGCAATCAGCCCCAGCATTTT

length: 13
J: TRBJ1-2
D: .
size: .
V: TRBV4-1
CDR3: CASSSPGERGYTF
DNA: TGCGCCAGCAGCTCTCCAGGGGAGCGGGGCTACACCTTC

length: 17
J: TRBJ1-2
D: TRBD1
size: .
V: TRBV28
CDR3: CASSSSTRTGRDYGYTF
DNA: TGTGCCAGCAGTTCATCCACGCGGACAGGGAGGGACTATGGCTACACCTTC

length: 13
J: TRBJ2-1
D: .
size: .
V: TRBV5-1
CDR3: CASSPPLNTEQFF
DNA: TGCGCCAGCAGCCCCCCTCTGAACACTGAGCAGTTCTTC